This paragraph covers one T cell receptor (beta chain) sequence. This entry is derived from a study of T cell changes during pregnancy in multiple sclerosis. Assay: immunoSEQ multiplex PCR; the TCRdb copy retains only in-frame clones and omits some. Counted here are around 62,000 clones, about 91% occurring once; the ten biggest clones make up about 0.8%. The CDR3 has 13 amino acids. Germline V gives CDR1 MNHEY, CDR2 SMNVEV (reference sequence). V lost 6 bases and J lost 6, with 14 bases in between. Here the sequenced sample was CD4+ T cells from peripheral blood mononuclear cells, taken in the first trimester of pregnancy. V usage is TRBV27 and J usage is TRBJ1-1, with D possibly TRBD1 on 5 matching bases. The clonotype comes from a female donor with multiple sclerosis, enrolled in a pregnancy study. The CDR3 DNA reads TGTGCCAGCAGGGTCGGGGGGAGGGCTGAAGCTTTCTTT. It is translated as CASRVGGRAEAFF.